This T cell receptor beta chain comes out of a study of CD8 T cell repertoires and HIV-1 epitope variants. Looking at the study overall: Separate from the cultures, 1M uncultured T cells served as baseline.

TCRdb's table, derived via immunoSEQ multiplex PCR, lists solely in-frame clones and lacks some. The table shows roughly 4,000 clones, with about 61% occurring only once. Findings and limits, study-wide: Roughly nine antigen-specific TCR beta clonotypes were found; more than five seemed cross-reactive to variants. Beta chains alone show antigen proliferation, not cytokine profile or function.

This CDR3 contains 14 residues. The V gene's germline CDR1 is SGHRS and CDR2 YFSETQ. V lost 0 bases and J 1 base, leaving 6 bases between the germline ends. Details on this clone: Its antigen is still unknown.

The sequenced sample was cultured CD8+ T cells derived from PBMCs. V is TRBV5-1 and J is TRBJ2-3; D gene ambiguous. This clonotype originated in a male donor with HIV. The CDR3 region has the DNA TGCGCCAGCAGCTTGGAGCAGGGCACAGATACGCAGTATTTT. This gives the protein CASSLEQGTDTQYF.